Listed below are T cell receptor beta chains from one sample, sequenced in a study of T cell changes during pregnancy in multiple sclerosis. The table came from immunoSEQ multiplex PCR; TCRdb's copy has only in-frame clones and leaves some out. The data hold under 45,000 clones, with 91% observed a single time. The specimen was CD4+ T cells from peripheral blood mononuclear cells, collected in the second trimester of pregnancy. The receptors come from a female donor in good health, enrolled as a control in a pregnancy study. The CDR3 runs from the conserved cysteine through the conserved F or W. Each record gives: clone size, J gene, D gene, V gene, CDR3 DNA, CDR3 protein. A D gene is named only where the DNA matches it firmly. Part of the rows lack a size; the others show once, few, many or a class for expanded clones.

size: once
J: TRBJ2-7
D: NA
V: TRBV28
DNA: TGTGCCAGCAGCTCGACAGTAACCGATCAGTACTTC
CDR3: CASSSTVTDQYF

size: NA
J: TRBJ1-5
D: NA
V: TRBV18
DNA: TGTGCCAGCTCACCAAGAGAGGATAGCAATCAGCCCCAGCATTTT
CDR3: CASSPREDSNQPQHF

size: NA
J: TRBJ1-4
D: TRBD1
V: TRBV28
DNA: TGTGCCACCATAGGGGGGACAGGGGGTGAAAAACTGTTTTTT
CDR3: CATIGGTGGEKLFF

size: NA
J: TRBJ1-4
D: NA
V: TRBV5-1
DNA: TGCGCCAGCAGCGTGGGACACGTCAATGAAAAACTGTTTTTT
CDR3: CASSVGHVNEKLFF

size: NA
J: TRBJ1-1
D: NA
V: TRBV11-1
DNA: TGTGCCAGCAGCTTAAGCGGTGGCACTGAAGCTTTCTTT
CDR3: CASSLSGGTEAFF

size: NA
J: TRBJ2-5
D: TRBD1
V: TRBV2
DNA: TGTGCCAGCAGTCTTAACCCGGGACAGGGGCGAGAGACCCAGTACTTC
CDR3: CASSLNPGQGRETQYF

size: NA
J: TRBJ2-5
D: TRBD2
V: TRBV23-1
DNA: TGCGCCAGCAGTCAATCGGGACTAGCCTTGGAGACCCAGTACTTC
CDR3: CASSQSGLALETQYF

size: NA
J: TRBJ1-5
D: TRBD1
V: TRBV2
DNA: TGTGCCAGCGGGAGGACAGGGATGGCTCAGCCCCAGCATTTT
CDR3: CASGRTGMAQPQHF

size: NA
J: TRBJ2-5
D: NA
V: TRBV14
DNA: TGTGCCAGCAGCCATCCCATGACACGGGGTAGCTCAGAGACCCAGTACTTC
CDR3: CASSHPMTRGSSETQYF

size: few
J: TRBJ1-4
D: NA
V: TRBV7-9
DNA: TGTGCCAGCAGCCCCCGAGGGGAAAAACTGTTTTTT
CDR3: CASSPRGEKLFF

size: NA
J: TRBJ2-4
D: TRBD1
V: TRBV5-5
DNA: TGTGCCAGCAGTGGACAGGGGCCGGCCTCGAACATTCAGTACTTC
CDR3: CASSGQGPASNIQYF

size: once
J: TRBJ2-1
D: NA
V: TRBV28
DNA: TGTGCCAGCAGTCCCTCGACGGGACTCTACAATGAGCAGTTCTTC
CDR3: CASSPSTGLYNEQFF

size: NA
J: TRBJ1-1
D: NA
V: TRBV11-1
DNA: TGTGCCAGCTCACAGGGCATGAACACTGAAGCTTTCTTT
CDR3: CASSQGMNTEAFF

size: NA
J: TRBJ1-3
D: NA
V: TRBV10-3
DNA: TGTGCCATCAGCTCCGGGGGAGGCTTCTCTGGAAACACCATATATTTT
CDR3: CAISSGGGFSGNTIYF

size: NA
J: TRBJ2-4
D: NA
V: TRBV4-1
DNA: TGCGCCAGCAGCCAAGATGGACTAGCCAAAAACATTCAGTACTTC
CDR3: CASSQDGLAKNIQYF

size: NA
J: TRBJ2-3
D: TRBD2
V: TRBV28
DNA: TGTGCCAGCAGTCAGACTAGCGGGCCCGCGCCCGATACGCAGTATTTT
CDR3: CASSQTSGPAPDTQYF

size: NA
J: TRBJ2-5
D: NA
V: TRBV14
DNA: TGTGCCAGCAGCGAAGGGGCCCGAGAGACCCAGTACTTC
CDR3: CASSEGARETQYF

size: NA
J: TRBJ2-7
D: TRBD1
V: TRBV6-5
DNA: TGTGCCAGCAGACCGGGACAGACTATCTACGAGCAGTACTTC
CDR3: CASRPGQTIYEQYF

size: NA
J: TRBJ1-3
D: TRBD1
V: TRBV6-5
DNA: TGTGCCAGCATCCGGGACAGGGCCTCTGGAAACACCATATATTTT
CDR3: CASIRDRASGNTIYF

size: NA
J: TRBJ1-1
D: NA
V: TRBV10-3
DNA: TGTGCCGTCAGGGAAGGGGGAGGGACTGAAGCTTTCTTT
CDR3: CAVREGGGTEAFF

size: NA
J: TRBJ2-1
D: TRBD2
V: TRBV9
DNA: TGTGCCAGCAGCGGGCTAGCGGGCCCTCCCACCTACAATGAGCAGTTCTTC
CDR3: CASSGLAGPPTYNEQFF

size: NA
J: TRBJ2-1
D: TRBD2
V: TRBV4-1
DNA: TGCGCCAGCAGCCGGACTAGCGGGGGCGATTCCTACAATGAGCAGTTCTTC
CDR3: CASSRTSGGDSYNEQFF

size: NA
J: TRBJ2-1
D: NA
V: TRBV19
DNA: TGTGCCAGTAGTCCCCAATCTCGGGTGGGTAGGGAGCAGTTCTTC
CDR3: CASSPQSRVGREQFF

size: NA
J: TRBJ2-3
D: TRBD2
V: TRBV6-4
DNA: TGTGCCAGCAGTGAGGGCGGGAGGCGAGATACGCAGTATTTT
CDR3: CASSEGGRRDTQYF

size: once
J: TRBJ2-3
D: TRBD2
V: TRBV11-3
DNA: TGTGCCAGCAGCTCCCCTAGGAGCGGGGGAAGCACAGATACGCAGTATTTT
CDR3: CASSSPRSGGSTDTQYF

size: once
J: TRBJ1-1
D: TRBD1
V: TRBV18
DNA: TGTGCCAGCTCACCCGACAGGGGCTATATGAACACTGAAGCCTTCTTT
CDR3: CASSPDRGYMNTEAFF

size: NA
J: TRBJ2-2
D: NA
V: TRBV28
DNA: TGTGCCAGCCCCAGCGGTTCCACCGGGGAGCTGTTTTTT
CDR3: CASPSGSTGELFF

size: NA
J: TRBJ2-7
D: TRBD2
V: TRBV7-9
DNA: TGTGCCAGCAGCTCGACCCAGCGGACTAGATCCTCAGGGCAGTACTTC
CDR3: CASSSTQRTRSSGQYF

size: NA
J: TRBJ2-5
D: NA
V: TRBV7-2
DNA: TGTGCCAGCAGCTTTTCTGCGGCAAACCAAGAGACCCAGTACTTC
CDR3: CASSFSAANQETQYF

size: NA
J: TRBJ2-7
D: NA
V: TRBV5-1
DNA: TGCGCCAGCAGCTTGGGGCAGGGGCCTTACGAGCAGTACTTC
CDR3: CASSLGQGPYEQYF

size: NA
J: TRBJ1-3
D: NA
V: TRBV21-1
DNA: TGTGCCAGCAGCAGGGACAGGTCGAACTCTGGAAACACCATATATTTT
CDR3: CASSRDRSNSGNTIYF

size: NA
J: TRBJ1-4
D: NA
V: TRBV28
DNA: TGTGCCAGCAGTTTAAGAGGGGGTGATGAAAAACTGTTTTTT
CDR3: CASSLRGGDEKLFF

size: NA
J: TRBJ2-7
D: TRBD1
V: TRBV10-3
DNA: TGTGCCATCAGTGAGCAGGGGGCGGGATACGAGCAGTACTTC
CDR3: CAISEQGAGYEQYF